Listed here is a single T cell receptor beta chain. The CDR3 extends over 15 amino acids. V was shortened by 2 bases and J by 1 base, with 9 bases between the two germline ends. Germline V gene lookup returns CDR1 LGHDT and CDR2 YNNKEL (reference sequence). Authors' data handling: Amplification of reference gene primers was used by the study to estimate nucleated cell counts. Here immunoSEQ multiplex PCR was the method, and the copy in TCRdb shows in-frame clones only, minus some. That table is the source of V, J and clone size, and D and trimming were worked out from the DNA. The data show approximately 250,000 clones, more than 65% seen once. These data originate in a study of blood T cell repertoires in COVID-19. Study as a whole: Whether acute or convalescent, the COVID-19 samples came from the United States, Italy and Spain. From T cells, B-cell-depleted T cells, or PBMCs came the material, which was cDNA or gDNA.

Sequencing was performed on peripheral blood. The V gene is TRBV3-1 (or the pseudogene TRBV3-2), the J gene TRBJ2-4; D may be TRBD1 (5 bases). The clonotype was recovered from a middle-aged man who had recovered from COVID-19. CDR3 nucleotide sequence: TGTGCCAGCAGCCAATCTCCAGGGGCCAAAAACATTCAGTACTTC. Amino acids: CASSQSPGAKNIQYF.